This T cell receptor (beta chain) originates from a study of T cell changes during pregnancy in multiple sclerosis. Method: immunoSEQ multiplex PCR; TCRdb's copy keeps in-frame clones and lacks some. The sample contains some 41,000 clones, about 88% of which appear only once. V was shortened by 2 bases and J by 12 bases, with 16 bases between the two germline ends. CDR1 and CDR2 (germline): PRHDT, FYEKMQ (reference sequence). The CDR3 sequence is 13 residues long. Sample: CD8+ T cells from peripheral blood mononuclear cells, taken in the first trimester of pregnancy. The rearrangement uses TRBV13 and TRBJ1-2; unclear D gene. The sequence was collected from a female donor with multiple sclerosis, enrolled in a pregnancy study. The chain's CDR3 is CASSLRQSREDTF. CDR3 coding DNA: TGTGCCAGCAGCTTAAGGCAAAGCCGGGAGGACACCTTC.